This TCR beta chain was identified in a study of blood T cell repertoires in COVID-19. Study in general: Donors in the United States, Italy and Spain gave samples during acute or convalescent COVID-19.

Original handling: Researchers report that nucleated cell counts were estimated from reference gene primer amplification. Sequenced by immunoSEQ multiplex PCR; TCRdb stores in-frame clones only, minus some. V and J calls and clone size are as listed in that table; D and trimming were resolved from the DNA. The sample lists about 200,000 clones; approximately 80% were seen once. The CDR3 spans 15 residues. Germline CDR1 and CDR2: MDHEN and SYDVKM. V was pared by 0 bases and J by 8 bases, with 16 bases between. The sequence was obtained from a man in his forties or fifties who had recovered from COVID-19. Sequencing was done on a sample of PBMCs or T cells enriched from blood (not recorded which). The J gene is TRBJ1-1, the V gene TRBV28, with a weak D call TRBD1 (6 bases). CDR3 residues: CASSLWQGKRGEAFF. The CDR3 DNA is TGTGCCAGCAGTTTATGGCAGGGGAAGAGAGGAGAAGCTTTCTTT. Drawing the rest from reference TRBV28 and TRBJ1-1, the complete variable domain is DVKVTQSSRYLVKRTGEKVFLECVQDMDHENMFWYRQDPGLGLRLIYFSYDVKMKEKGDIPEGYSVSREKKERFSLILESASTNQTSMYLCASSLWQGKRGEAFFGQGTRLTVV.